The rows below give T cell receptor beta chains drawn from one sample of a study of T cells in Graves' hyperthyroidism and ophthalmopathy. TCRdb independently ran MiXCR on the multiplex PCR reads; one entry per CDR3 protein. The sample has more than 300,000 distinct CDR3 sequences; about a sixth are singletons. What was sequenced was blood. Receptors were obtained from a woman aged 25 to 39 with Graves' hyperthyroidism that later progressed to Graves' ophthalmopathy. Each CDR3 is given with its conserved first and last residue. Each record gives: J gene, V gene, CDR3 protein.

>TRBJ2-4|TRBV5-4
CASSFGLSGAEAKNIQYF
>TRBJ1-2|TRBV9
CASSANAGSFYGYTF
>TRBJ1-2|TRBV10-3
CAISESRGPNYGYTF
>TRBJ1-2|TRBV20-1
CSARVQVSGYTF
>TRBJ2-3|TRBV7-3
CASSWGLPSSTDTQYF
>TRBJ1-5|TRBV19
CASSIGGRDNQPQHF
>TRBJ2-1|TRBV15
CATSRRDRAGNEQFF
>TRBJ2-3|TRBV11-2
CASSMLGGPTDTQYF
>TRBJ1-5|TRBV27
CASSPLRDRGFWSNQLQHF
>TRBJ2-1|TRBV3-1
CASSHSWNEQFF
>TRBJ1-1|TRBV3-1
CASSQGYLGAEAFF
>TRBJ1-1|TRBV30
CAWSVSFGRNTEAFF
>TRBJ1-5|TRBV19
CASTALGNQPQHF
>TRBJ2-5|TRBV27
CASSSIPPQGGVRGETQYF
>TRBJ2-1|TRBV5-1
CASSLGPQTYNEQFF
>TRBJ1-6|TRBV7-9
CASSYPDRSGVPLHF
>TRBJ2-7|TRBV12-3/TRBV12-4
CASGREGPEQYF
>TRBJ1-6|TRBV28
CASSPRTPYNSPLHF
>TRBJ1-4|TRBV7-2
CASSPRGSANEKLFF
>TRBJ1-2|TRBV5-6
CASSQGISSYTF
>TRBJ2-1|TRBV27
CASSLLQGFANEQFF
>TRBJ1-5|TRBV12-3/TRBV12-4
CASSSDSRNQPQHF
>TRBJ2-4|TRBV7-9
CASRDRENIQYF
>TRBJ2-7|TRBV30
CAWSGPLEQYF
>TRBJ1-5|TRBV6-1
CASSEEFGGSGQPQHF
>TRBJ2-5|TRBV5-1
CASSFLAGRVETQYF
>TRBJ1-3|TRBV6-2/TRBV6-3
CASSFDAGLTSGNTIYF
>TRBJ2-5|TRBV4-1
CASSQAPWTGGETQYF
>TRBJ1-1|TRBV27
CASSLLGAETEAFF
>TRBJ2-3|TRBV3-1
CASSGDTQYF
>TRBJ1-1|TRBV11-2
CASSLYLNTEAFF
>TRBJ2-5|TRBV5-1
CASSLRLAGAGTQYF
>TRBJ1-2|TRBV7-7
CASSLMGYTF
>TRBJ1-2|TRBV6-2/TRBV6-3
CASSPGLDPAGGYTF
>TRBJ2-1|TRBV9
CASRGVTNEQFF
>TRBJ2-5|TRBV28
CASGTSGSWQETQYF
>TRBJ2-7|TRBV18
CASSLGQDSEQYF
>TRBJ1-2|TRBV27
CASSYGQGYGYTF
>TRBJ2-5|TRBV24-1
CATNAGGTEKTQYF
>TRBJ1-4|TRBV30
CAWSVGAGPEKLFF
>TRBJ2-3|TRBV20-1
CSAPRQGNTDTQYF
>TRBJ2-2|TRBV6-1
CASSRTALLGTGELFF
>TRBJ1-2|TRBV18
CASSPLDGENYGYTF
>TRBJ1-1|TRBV11-2
CASSLSEGQGTYNTEAFF
>TRBJ2-3|TRBV5-1
CASSSTSGETDTQYF
>TRBJ2-1|TRBV28
CASSHPSGTGGYEQFF
>TRBJ1-1|TRBV12-3/TRBV12-4
CASGREGTEAFF
>TRBJ1-1|TRBV7-9
CASSPQTEDTEAFF
>TRBJ2-3|TRBV29-1
CSVETPTSTDTQYF